Given below is one T cell receptor beta chain in context. Its antigen is unknown. This CDR3 contains 11 residues. V was pared by 5 bases and J by 7 bases, with 8 bases between. Germline CDR1 reads LNHDA; CDR2 reads SQIVND (reference sequence). Primers included in the PCR were 60 Vbeta and 13 Jbeta primers. TCRdb's table, derived via immunoSEQ multiplex PCR, lists solely in-frame clones and lacks some. The sample lists 150,000 to 200,000 clones; 60% to 75% were seen once. The sample is drawn from a study of cytomegalovirus exposure and HLA in healthy donors. Whole-study findings and limits: Researchers reported in a later analysis that common viral pathogens appeared linked to several top clusters. For most TCR beta V segments, an earlier analysis put the productive rate at about 90% or about 30% of the time.

This chain uses TRBV19 with TRBJ1-2, with D uncertain. The TCR was taken from a woman aged 45-59 years in good health and CMV-seropositive. Sample: PBMCs. The CDR3 loop is CASSLAGGYTF. The CDR3 nucleotides read TGTGCCAGTAGTCTGGCGGGTGGCTACACCTTC.